Reported below is one TCR beta chain. This specimen belongs to a study of T cell responses to AZD1222 COVID-19 vaccine. The repertoire was sequenced with immunoSEQ multiplex PCR; TCRdb's copy has only in-frame clones and lacks some. The sample yields about 93,000 clones, 88% seen once. The source material was peripheral blood, sampled on day 0 of AZD1222 vaccination. This clonotype originated in an adult in good health.

CDR3 sequence (DNA): TGCGCCAGCAGCCCTCAAATCAACAGGGGCACTGAAGCTTTCTTT. Its translation is CASSPQINRGTEAFF. The chain carries TRBV5-1 and TRBJ1-1; 7 bases are shared with TRBD1. V lost 4 bases to trimming and J lost 4 bases; unmatched junction nucleotides: 10. The CDR3 loop spans 15 amino acids. Per germline, CDR1 SGHRS and CDR2 YFSETQ.